This TCR beta chain was captured by sequencing in a study of T cells in Graves' hyperthyroidism and ophthalmopathy. The germline V gene encodes CDR1 MDHEN and CDR2 SYDVKM. The CDR3 is 19 residues long. V dropped 7 bases and J dropped 0; count of bases not matched to a gene: 17. RNA transcripts yielded amplified TCR beta CDR3 regions. HTBI primers drove first-round RT-PCR of the TCR CDR3. TCRdb re-derived calls from the multiplex PCR reads in MiXCR, one entry per CDR3 protein. The sample has approximately 710,000 distinct CDR3 sequences; about 18% are singletons. This TCR was sampled from a man over 45 with Graves' hyperthyroidism. This sequence joins TRBV28 and TRBJ2-2, with TRBD1 identical over 7 bases. The sample was blood. The CDR3 region is CASTQKFPGQKPNTGELFF. The CDR3 nucleotides read TGTGCCAGCACCCAAAAGTTCCCGGGACAGAAACCGAACACCGGGGAGCTGTTTTTT.